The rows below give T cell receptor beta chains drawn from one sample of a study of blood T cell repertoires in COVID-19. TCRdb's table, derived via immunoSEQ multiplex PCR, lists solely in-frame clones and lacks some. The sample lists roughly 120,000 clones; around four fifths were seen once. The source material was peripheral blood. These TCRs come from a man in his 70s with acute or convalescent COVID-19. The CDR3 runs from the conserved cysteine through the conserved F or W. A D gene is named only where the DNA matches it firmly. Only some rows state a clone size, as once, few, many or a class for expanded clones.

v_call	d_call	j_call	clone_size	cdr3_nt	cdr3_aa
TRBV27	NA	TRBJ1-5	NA	TGTGCCAGCAGTGCTGTTTTTATAGCGAATAGCAATCAGCCCCAGCATTTT	CASSAVFIANSNQPQHF
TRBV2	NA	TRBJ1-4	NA	TGTGCCAGCAGGAGGACACTTACTAATGAAAAACTGTTTTTT	CASRRTLTNEKLFF
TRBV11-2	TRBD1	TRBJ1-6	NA	TGTGCCAGCAGCTTAAGGGACAGGGTCTATTCACCCCTCCACTTT	CASSLRDRVYSPLHF
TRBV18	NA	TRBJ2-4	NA	TGTGCCAGCTCACCACCGTCTGTTATAGACATTCAGTACTTC	CASSPPSVIDIQYF
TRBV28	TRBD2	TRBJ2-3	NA	TGTGCCAGCAGTCTACAAGGACTAGCCCAAAATGGGGATACGCAGTATTTT	CASSLQGLAQNGDTQYF
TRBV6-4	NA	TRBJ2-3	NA	TGTGCCAGCAGTCATTCCGGGACTAGCACAGATACGCAGTATTTT	CASSHSGTSTDTQYF
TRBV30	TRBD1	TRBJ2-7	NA	TGTGCCTTGGGACAGGCCTACGAGCAGTACTTC	CALGQAYEQYF
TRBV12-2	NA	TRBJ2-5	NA	TGTGCAAGTCGCTTAGAGGATAGGACAGGGGAAGACGTAGAGACCCAGTACTTC	CASRLEDRTGEDVETQYF
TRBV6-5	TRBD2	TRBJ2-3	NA	TGTGCCAGCAGAACCCCCCGGATAGCGGGAGATACGCAGTATTTT	CASRTPRIAGDTQYF
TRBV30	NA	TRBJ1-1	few	TGTGCCTGGAGTGACCAGGGGTCCAAAAGCCCGGCTTTCTTT	CAWSDQGSKSPAFF
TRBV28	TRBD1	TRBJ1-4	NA	TGTGCCAGCAGTTCTAGGGGGACAGGGGGTGGTGAAAAACTGTTTTTT	CASSSRGTGGGEKLFF
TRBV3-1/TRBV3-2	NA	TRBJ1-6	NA	TGTGCCAGCAGCGCCCGACGGGGTAGTAATTCACCCCTCCACTTT	CASSARRGSNSPLHF
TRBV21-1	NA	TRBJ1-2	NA	TGTGCCAGTCCCTGGGCTGGCTACACCTTC	CASPWAGYTF
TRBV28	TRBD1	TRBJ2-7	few	TGTGCCAGCAGTCGCAGCCACAGGGGATCCTACGAGCAGTACTTC	CASSRSHRGSYEQYF
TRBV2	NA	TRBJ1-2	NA	TGTGCCAGCAGTCCATCGCAGACAGCTAACTATGGCTACACCTTC	CASSPSQTANYGYTF
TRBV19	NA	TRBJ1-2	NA	TGTGCCAGTAGTAACCAGGGTATGGGTGGCTACACCTTC	CASSNQGMGGYTF
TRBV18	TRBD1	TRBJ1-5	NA	TGTGCCAGCTCAGCGGGACAGGGCACTCAGCCCCAGCATTTT	CASSAGQGTQPQHF
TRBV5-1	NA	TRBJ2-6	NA	TGCGCCAGCAGCCCCACATTCTCTGGGGCCAACGTCCTGACTTTC	CASSPTFSGANVLTF
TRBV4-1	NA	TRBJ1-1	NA	TGCGCCAGCAGTGCCGGGGTGAGGACTGAAGCTTTCTTT	CASSAGVRTEAFF
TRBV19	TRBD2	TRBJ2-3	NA	TGTGCCAGTAGACTAGCGGGTGTGACAGATACGCAGTATTTT	CASRLAGVTDTQYF
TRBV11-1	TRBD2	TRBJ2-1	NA	TGTGCCAGCAGCCCCTTAGCGGGAGTAATCCAAAATGAGCAGTTCTTC	CASSPLAGVIQNEQFF
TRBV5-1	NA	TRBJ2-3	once	TGCGCCAGCAGCACAGGTGTCAGCACAGATACGCAGTATTTT	CASSTGVSTDTQYF
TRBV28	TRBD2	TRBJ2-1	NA	TGTGCCAGCAGGAGGGGGATAGCGGGAGGGTACAATGAGCAGTTCTTC	CASRRGIAGGYNEQFF
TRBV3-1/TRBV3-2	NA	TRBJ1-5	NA	TGTGCCAGCAGCCAAGACCCCCACAGAAATCAGCCCCAGCATTTT	CASSQDPHRNQPQHF
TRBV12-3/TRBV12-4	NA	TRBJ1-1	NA	TGTGCCAGCAGTGCAGGGAAGTCGACTGAAGCTTTCTTT	CASSAGKSTEAFF
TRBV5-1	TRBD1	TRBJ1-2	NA	TGCGCCAGCAGCCCCGCACGGGACAGGGTGTCCTATGGCTACACCTTC	CASSPARDRVSYGYTF